The next 13 T cell receptor beta chains were all read from a single sample in a study of radiotherapy plus CTLA-4 blockade in lung cancer. Only in-frame clones appear in the TCRdb table, and some are missing; sequencing was by immunoSEQ multiplex PCR. Of 25,000 to 35,000 clones listed, roughly four fifths are singletons. This specimen was peripheral blood, taken from a patient treated with radiotherapy plus ipilimumab. Receptors originate from a human donor with non-small cell lung cancer that progressed on radiotherapy plus ipilimumab.

This chain connects TRBV9 to TRBJ2-6; 10 positions agree with TRBD1. Germline V gene data show CDR1 as SGDLS and CDR2 as YYNGEE. Trimming at V came to 3 bases and at J to 3 bases, leaving 9 bases not matched to a gene. The CDR3 contains 18 residues. The CDR3: CASSEPTGGADGANVLTF. CDR3 sequence (DNA): TGTGCCAGCAGCGAGCCGACAGGGGGCGCGGATGGGGCCAACGTCCTGACTTTC.

A remark on this clone: The sample holds other DNA sequences that translate to the same CDR3. The V call is TRBV4-1, the J call TRBJ2-5, with D maybe TRBD2 (7 bases). This CDR3 comprises 16 residues. The V gene lost 1 base and the J gene lost 1 base, with 13 bases spanning the gap. Germline-derived CDR1 and CDR2 are MGHRA and YSYEKL. The CDR3 DNA follows: TGCGCCAGCAGCCAAGGTGGGGGGGGCCCCCAAGAGACCCAGTACTTC. Protein product: CASSQGGGGPQETQYF.

The chain carries TRBV6-5 and TRBJ1-1; 9 nucleotides agree with TRBD1. Germline V gene lookup returns CDR1 MNHEY and CDR2 SVGAGI. This CDR3 is built from 14 residues. V was pared by 6 bases and J by 7 bases, with 9 bases of the junction left unmatched. The CDR3 is CASRPPGTGREAFF. The CDR3 DNA reads TGTGCCAGCAGACCACCCGGGACAGGGCGTGAAGCTTTCTTT.

The rearrangement joins TRBV27 to TRBJ1-1; perhaps TRBD1 as D (5 bases). This CDR3 has 13 amino acids. Germline V gives CDR1 MNHEY, CDR2 SMNVEV (reference sequence). V lost 5 bases and J lost 1, with 8 bases in between. The CDR3 loop reads CASSGQGNTEAFF. The DNA of the CDR3 is TGTGCCAGCAGTGGTCAGGGGAACACTGAAGCTTTCTTT.

This clone was seen once. This chain uses TRBV4-1 with TRBJ2-2; 8 bases align to TRBD2. Germline CDR1 reads MGHRA; CDR2 reads YSYEKL. This CDR3 comprises 14 residues. V lost 5 bases and J lost 1; bases outside the gene matches: 0. The CDR3 is CASSSGGNTGELFF. The CDR3 bases are TGCGCCAGCAGCAGCGGGGGGAACACCGGGGAGCTGTTTTTT.

This rearrangement joins TRBV4-1 to TRBJ1-1; TRBD1 aligns across 7 bases. This CDR3 is built from 13 residues. Germline CDR1 MGHRA, CDR2 YSYEKL. V gave up 1 base and J gave up 11 bases; unmatched junction bases: 7. CDR3 residues: CASSQGRQGGAFF. For the CDR3, the DNA is TGCGCCAGCAGCCAAGGTAGACAGGGTGGCGCTTTCTTT.

The J gene is TRBJ1-6, the V gene TRBV6-4; TRBD1 matches 10 bases. V dropped 7 bases and J dropped 8; count of bases not matched to a gene: 11. In germline, CDR1 is MRHNA, CDR2 SNTAGT. CDR3 length: 16 residues. In DNA, the CDR3 is TGTGCCAGCACCCCTGCCCGACAGGGGGCGGATTCACCCCTCCACTTT. Its protein product is CASTPARQGADSPLHF.

Worth noting for this clone: At one end, the junction sequence differs from germline, possibly due to a read error. V gene TRBV2 combines with J gene TRBJ2-5; 9 bases map to TRBD2. Germline CDR1 and CDR2: SNHLY and FYNNEI. CDR3 length equals 13 residues. The CDR3 DNA reads as TGTGCCAGCAGCGAAGCGGGGGGAGAGACCCAGTACTTC. Amino acids: CASSEAGGETQYF.

This clone appeared a few times. V and J are TRBV7-9 and TRBJ2-3, with 11 bases aligning to TRBD2. Germline V gives CDR1 SEHNR, CDR2 FQNEAQ (reference sequence). The CDR3 is made up of 17 amino acids. The trim removed 7 bases at V and 1 base at J, leaving 10 bases unmatched. The CDR3 nucleotides are TGTGCCAGCAATCCGGGGACTAGCGGCCTGGGCACAGATACGCAGTATTTT. Its protein is CASNPGTSGLGTDTQYF.

The V call is TRBV7-2, the J call TRBJ2-3; TRBD1 is a possible D gene (5 bases). The CDR3 covers 15 residues. Trimming left V 5 bases short and J 6 bases short, with 18 bases between. Per the germline V gene, CDR1 is SGHTA and CDR2 is FQGNSA. Written as DNA, the CDR3 is TGTGCCAGCAGCCAGAATCAGGGTTTCGCGGATACGCAGTATTTT. Amino acid sequence: CASSQNQGFADTQYF.

V and J are TRBV21-1 and TRBJ1-2; the tabulated D call, TRBD1, remains unverified against the DNA. TRBV21-1 is an annotated pseudogene. The CDR3 runs to 15 residues. Written as DNA, the CDR3 is TGTGCCAGCAGCAAAGACGACAGAAACCCCTATGGCTACACCTTC. The encoded protein is CASSKDDRNPYGYTF.

Written as DNA, the CDR3 is TGTGCCAGCAGTGACCAGGGGGCAACGGGTGAGCAGTACTTC. Amino acids: CASSDQGATGEQYF. The chain combines TRBV2 with TRBJ2-7, with 8 positions matching TRBD1. This CDR3 is 14 amino acids long. CDR1 is SNHLY, CDR2 FYNNEI, per germline. Trimming cost V 3 bases and J 7 bases; bases outside gene matches: 8.

The CDR3 is CASSLALSYNEQFF. The CDR3 DNA reads as TGTGCCAGCAGCTTAGCCCTCTCCTACAATGAGCAGTTCTTC. J is TRBJ2-1 and V is TRBV6-5; no definite D call. CDR3 length equals 14 residues. Per the germline V gene, CDR1 is MNHEY and CDR2 is SVGAGI. V lost 6 bases and J 0 bases, leaving 9 bases between the germline ends.